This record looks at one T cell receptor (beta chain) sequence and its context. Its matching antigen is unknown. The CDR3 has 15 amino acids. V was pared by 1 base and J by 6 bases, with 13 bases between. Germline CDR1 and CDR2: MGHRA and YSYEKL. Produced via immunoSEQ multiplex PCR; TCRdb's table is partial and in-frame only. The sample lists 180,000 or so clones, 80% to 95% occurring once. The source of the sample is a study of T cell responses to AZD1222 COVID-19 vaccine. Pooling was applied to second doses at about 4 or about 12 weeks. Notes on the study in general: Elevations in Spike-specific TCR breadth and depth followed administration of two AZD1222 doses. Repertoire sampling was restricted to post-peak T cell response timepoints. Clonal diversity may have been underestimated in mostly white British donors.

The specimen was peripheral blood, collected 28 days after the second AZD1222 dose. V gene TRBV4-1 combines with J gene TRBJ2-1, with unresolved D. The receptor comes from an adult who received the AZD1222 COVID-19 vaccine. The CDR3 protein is CASSQGGFSVNEQFF. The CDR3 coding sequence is TGCGCCAGCAGCCAAGGGGGTTTCAGTGTCAATGAGCAGTTCTTC.